Below are 9 T cell receptor beta chains sequenced from a single sample in a study of T cells of healthy individuals. TCRdb called the 5' RACE reads again in MiXCR, with one record for every CDR3 protein. The table records around 53,000 distinct CDR3 sequences, roughly 14% of them present only once. Receptor source: a human donor in good health.

This clonotype is termed medium-sized. The chain has TRBV9 and TRBJ2-2, with TRBD2 matching over 10 bases. The trim removed 2 bases at V and 0 bases at J, leaving 7 bases unmatched. The CDR3 loop spans 18 amino acids. Looked up from germline, CDR1 is SGDLS and CDR2 is YYNGEE. CDR3 in DNA: TGTGCCAGCAGCGTTTTTAGCGGGGGGCCTTCGAACACCGGGGAGCTGTTTTTT. Translation gives CASSVFSGGPSNTGELFF.

This clonotype was recorded at least ten times. The chain combines TRBV12-3 or TRBV12-4 with TRBJ1-1; the match to TRBD1 covers 9 bases. This CDR3 has 14 residues. V trimming: 6 bases; J trimming: 1 base; junction bases outside the gene matches: 3. The CDR3 reads CASRLDRGNTEAFF. The CDR3 DNA sequence: TGTGCCAGCAGATTGGACAGGGGGAACACTGAAGCTTTCTTT.

In this sample, this clonotype turned up many times. This chain connects TRBV6-2 or TRBV6-3 to TRBJ2-7; D unresolved. CDR1 is MNHEY and CDR2 is SVGEGT in the germline V gene. The CDR3 length is 12 residues. The V gene lost 3 bases and the J gene lost 2 bases, with 5 bases spanning the gap. CDR3 nucleotide sequence: TGTGCCAGCAGTTATTCAACCTACGAGCAGTACTTC. Translated: CASSYSTYEQYF.

This chain links TRBV5-8 with TRBJ1-6; no clear D. The CDR3 has 15 residues. CDR1 is SGHTS, CDR2 YDEGEE, per germline. The V end was cut by 6 bases, the J end by 2 bases, with 12 bases between. Here the CDR3 reads CASKHAGTYNSPLHF. In DNA form, the CDR3 reads TGTGCCAGCAAACACGCCGGGACCTATAATTCACCCCTCCACTTT.

This clonotype has a count of ten or more. The chain recombines TRBV11-2 with TRBJ2-2; D is unresolved. This CDR3 spans 18 amino acids. Germline CDR1 SGHAT, CDR2 FQNNGV. V was shortened by 1 base and J by 1 base, with 16 bases between the two germline ends. DNA of the CDR3: TGTGCCAGCAGCTTAGGCTACTCCGAGTCCTGGAACACCGGGGAGCTGTTTTTT. Translated, it gives CASSLGYSESWNTGELFF.

This clonotype has more than one count but fewer than ten. J is TRBJ2-2 and V is TRBV7-3; 8 nucleotides match TRBD1. The germline V gene has CDR1 SGHTA and CDR2 FQGTGA. The CDR3 covers 16 residues. J was trimmed by 0 bases and V by 5 bases; bases with no gene match: 5. CDR3: CASSLTGGANTGELFF. The CDR3 DNA is TGTGCCAGCAGCCTCACAGGGGGTGCGAACACCGGGGAGCTGTTTTTT.

The CDR3 reads CSAPKYRGGDQFRSNEQFF. DNA for the CDR3: TGCAGTGCTCCCAAGTACCGTGGCGGGGATCAGTTTCGATCGAATGAGCAGTTCTTC. The chain joins TRBV20-1 to TRBJ2-1, with D possibly TRBD2 on 6 matching bases. The length of the CDR3 is 19 residues. Trimming pared 5 bases from V and 7 bases from J, leaving 33 bases between. Germline CDR1 and CDR2: DFQATT and SNEGSKA (reference sequence).

This clonotype has at least ten counts. The V and J genes are TRBV20-1 and TRBJ2-7, with TRBD2 as a possible D gene (5 bases). Germline V gene data show CDR1 as DFQATT and CDR2 as SNEGSKA (reference sequence). V was trimmed by 0 bases and J by 4 bases, leaving 7 bases between them. There are 12 residues in the CDR3. The DNA of the CDR3 is TGCAGTGCTAGAGATCGGGGTTACGAGCAGTACTTC. Its protein is CSARDRGYEQYF.

The chain uses TRBV12-3 or TRBV12-4 and TRBJ2-4; 9 nucleotides line up with TRBD2. V lost 6 bases, J lost 4 bases, and 10 bases stayed unmatched. CDR3 length: 16 residues. The CDR3 sequence: CASSFLPSGEKNIQYF. DNA for the CDR3: TGTGCCAGCAGCTTCCTCCCTAGCGGGGAGAAAAACATTCAGTACTTC.